This TCR beta chain was found in a study of blood T cell repertoires in COVID-19. From germline, CDR1 is SGHKS and CDR2 YYEKEE (reference sequence). This CDR3 region has 18 residues. Germline trimming cut 0 bases from V and 0 bases from J; bases unmatched to any gene: 10. The authors' processing: Using reference gene primer amplification, nucleated cell counts were estimated. Repertoires were generated with immunoSEQ multiplex PCR, while TCRdb's copy carries only in-frame clones and drops some. V and J calls and clone size are those listed in that table; D and trimming were worked out from the DNA. This table has 240,000 or so clones, roughly 90% appearing once.

The sequenced sample was peripheral blood. The rearrangement uses TRBV5-5 and TRBJ1-2, with TRBD1 identical over 8 bases. The sequence derives from a woman in her thirties with acute or convalescent COVID-19. The chain's CDR3 is CASSLEPTGTGANYGYTF. CDR3 sequence (DNA): TGTGCCAGCAGCTTGGAACCCACCGGGACAGGTGCTAACTATGGCTACACCTTC.